This T cell receptor beta chain was recovered during a study of T cell clonality in common variable immunodeficiency. A note on this clone: Its antigen is still unknown. The sequenced fragment ends 3 residues before the CDR3 boundary, so the rest is inferred from the germline J gene.

Generated by immunoSEQ multiplex PCR, the TCRdb table keeps only in-frame clones and is missing some. Singletons are absent from the sample, which has under 20,000 clones. Study results and limitations: Common variable immunodeficiency TCR beta sequences reportedly had fewer deletions and N-nucleotide insertions. CVID subjects shared fewer TCRbeta clones than healthy controls did.

CDR1 is LNHDA and CDR2 is SQIVND in the germline V gene (reference sequence). The length of the CDR3 is 15 residues. V lost 6 bases to trimming and J lost 0 bases, with 12 bases between them. The source of this sequence is a human donor with common variable immunodeficiency. Source material: peripheral blood mononuclear cells. The chain joins TRBV19 to TRBJ1-5; D is perhaps TRBD1 (5 bases). The part of the CDR3 DNA that was read is TGTGCCAGTAGGGGGGACTTCAATAGCAATCAGCCC. As protein: CASRGDFNSNQP. The whole CDR3 protein is CASRGDFNSNQPQHF.